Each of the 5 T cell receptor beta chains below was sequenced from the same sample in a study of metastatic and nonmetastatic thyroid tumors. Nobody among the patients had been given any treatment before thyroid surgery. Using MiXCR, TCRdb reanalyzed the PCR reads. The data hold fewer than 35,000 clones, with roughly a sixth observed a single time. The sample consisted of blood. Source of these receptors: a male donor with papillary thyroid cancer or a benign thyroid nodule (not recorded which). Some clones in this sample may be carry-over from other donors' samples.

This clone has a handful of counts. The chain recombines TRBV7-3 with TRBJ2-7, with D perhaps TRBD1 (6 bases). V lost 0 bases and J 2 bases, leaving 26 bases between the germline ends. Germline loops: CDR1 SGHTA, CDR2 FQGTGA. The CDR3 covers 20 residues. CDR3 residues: CASSLTTSPSGTITPYEQYF. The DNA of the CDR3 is TGTGCCAGCAGCTTAACGACGAGCCCGTCCGGGACAATCACCCCCTACGAGCAGTACTTC. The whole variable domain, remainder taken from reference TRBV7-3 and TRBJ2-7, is GAGVSQTPSNKVTEKGKYVELRCDPISGHTALYWYRQSLGQGPEFLIYFQGTGAADDSGLPNDRFFAVRPEGSVSTLKIQRTERGDSAVYLCASSLTTSPSGTITPYEQYFGPGTRLTVT.

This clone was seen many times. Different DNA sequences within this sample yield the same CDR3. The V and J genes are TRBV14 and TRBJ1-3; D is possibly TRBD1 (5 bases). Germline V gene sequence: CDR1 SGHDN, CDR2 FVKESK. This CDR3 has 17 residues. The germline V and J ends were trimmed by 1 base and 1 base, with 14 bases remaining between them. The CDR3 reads CASSQVGTGESGNTIYF. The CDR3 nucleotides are TGTGCCAGCAGCCAAGTGGGAACAGGAGAATCTGGAAACACCATATATTTT. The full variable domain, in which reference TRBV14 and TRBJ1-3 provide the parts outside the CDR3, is EAGVTQFPSHSVIEKGQTVTLRCDPISGHDNLYWYRRVMGKEIKFLLHFVKESKQDESGMPNNRFLAERTGGTYSTLKVQPAELEDSGVYFCASSQVGTGESGNTIYFGEGSWLTVV.

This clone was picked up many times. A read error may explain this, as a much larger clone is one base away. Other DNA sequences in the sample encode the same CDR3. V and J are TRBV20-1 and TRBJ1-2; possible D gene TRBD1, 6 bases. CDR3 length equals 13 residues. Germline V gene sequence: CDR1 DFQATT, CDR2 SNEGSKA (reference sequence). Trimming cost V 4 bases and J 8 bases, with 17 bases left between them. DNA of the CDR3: TGCAGTGCTAAGGAACAGGGCGCTAGGGGCTACACCTTC. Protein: CSAKEQGARGYTF.

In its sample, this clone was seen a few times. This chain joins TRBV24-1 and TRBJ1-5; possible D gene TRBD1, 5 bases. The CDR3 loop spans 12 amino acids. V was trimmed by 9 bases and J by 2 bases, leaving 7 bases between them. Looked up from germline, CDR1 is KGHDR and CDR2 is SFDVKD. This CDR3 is CATSTGNQPQHF. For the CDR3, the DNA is TGTGCCACCTCGACAGGCAATCAGCCCCAGCATTTT.

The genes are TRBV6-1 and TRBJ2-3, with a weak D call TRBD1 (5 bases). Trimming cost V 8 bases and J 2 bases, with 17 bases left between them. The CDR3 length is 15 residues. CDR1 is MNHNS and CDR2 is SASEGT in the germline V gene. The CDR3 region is CASLDRNLLTDTQYF. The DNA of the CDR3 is TGTGCCAGCCTTGACAGAAATCTACTCACAGATACGCAGTATTTT.